The 32 T cell receptor beta chains presented below share a single source sample, sequenced in a study of glioma-infiltrating T cells. TCR alpha and beta CDR3 regions were amplified from RNA using iRepertoire nested multiplex PCR. TCRdb re-called the multiplex PCR reads through MiXCR, storing one row per CDR3 protein. The sample holds under 2,000 distinct CDR3 sequences, about 86% seen once. The sample consisted of glioma tissue, nonneoplastic brain tissue, or PBMCs (not recorded which). The receptors here all came from a human donor with low-grade glioma or glioblastoma, undergoing nonglioma brain surgery, or in good health (not recorded which). Some clones in this sample may be carry-over from other donors' samples.

V gene TRBV7-2 combines with J gene TRBJ1-1, with a tentative D call TRBD1 (6 bases). V lost 6 bases and J lost 6, with 20 bases in between. This CDR3 is built from 15 residues. Germline-derived CDR1 and CDR2 are SGHTA and FQGNSA. The CDR3 sequence: CASRLRGGAGPEAFF. The CDR3 DNA follows: TGTGCCAGCAGGCTAAGGGGGGGCGCGGGGCCTGAAGCTTTCTTT. Variable domain in full (rest from reference TRBV7-2 and TRBJ1-1): GAGVSQSPSNKVTEKGKDVELRCDPISGHTALYWYRQSLGQGLEFLIYFQGNSAPDKSGLPSDRFSAERTGGSVSTLTIQRTQQEDSAVYLCASRLRGGAGPEAFFGQGTRLTVV.

This chain connects TRBV25-1 to TRBJ1-5; D not certain. V was shortened by 4 bases and J by 0 bases, with 7 bases between the two germline ends. Germline V gene sequence: CDR1 MGHDK, CDR2 SYGVNS. This CDR3 is built from 14 residues. This chain's CDR3 is CASSGSYSNQPQHF. In DNA, the CDR3 is TGTGCCAGCAGTGGCAGCTATAGCAATCAGCCCCAGCATTTT.

This chain's CDR3 is CASSDRVGGTEAFF. In DNA form, the CDR3 reads TGTGCCAGCAGTGACCGCGTCGGGGGCACTGAAGCTTTCTTT. The chain carries TRBV6-6 and TRBJ1-1; a possible D gene is TRBD1 (5 bases). The germline V gene encodes CDR1 MNHNY and CDR2 SVGAGI (reference sequence). CDR3 size: 14 residues. V was clipped by 5 bases and J by 4 bases, with 14 bases between them.

The table lists this clonotype with a few counts. V gene TRBV27 combines with J gene TRBJ1-2, with TRBD1 as a possible D gene (5 bases). Looked up from germline, CDR1 is MNHEY and CDR2 is SMNVEV (reference sequence). The length of the CDR3 is 14 residues. The V end was cut by 2 bases, the J end by 5 bases, with 12 bases between. The CDR3 DNA reads TGTGCCAGCAGTTTAGGCAGGGAGATTTATGGCTACACCTTC. This codes for CASSLGREIYGYTF.

J is TRBJ2-7 and V is TRBV27; a possible D gene is TRBD2 (6 bases). This CDR3 spans 15 amino acids. Germline CDR1 reads MNHEY; CDR2 reads SMNVEV (reference sequence). Trimming cost V 0 bases and J 5 bases, with 14 bases left between them. The CDR3 nucleotides read TGTGCCAGCAGTTTATCGTGGAGGGAAGTCGACGAGCAGTACTTC. Its protein is CASSLSWREVDEQYF.

The chain carries TRBV20-1 and TRBJ2-1, with TRBD2 identical over 12 bases. The CDR3 loop spans 14 amino acids. Unmatched junction bases numbered 4, after V lost 3 bases and J lost 7 bases. Per germline, CDR1 DFQATT and CDR2 SNEGSKA (reference sequence). The CDR3 is CSARPSGRENEQFF. The CDR3 nucleotides are TGCAGTGCTAGGCCTAGCGGGAGGGAAAATGAGCAGTTCTTC.

This clonotype has a handful of counts. The chain recombines TRBV4-1 with TRBJ1-1; 7 bases align to TRBD1. V trimming: 5 bases; J trimming: 4 bases; junction bases outside the gene matches: 13. The CDR3 is 16 residues long. Germline values: CDR1 MGHRA, CDR2 YSYEKL. CDR3 DNA sequence: TGCGCCAGCAGCTCAAGTCACCAGGGGGTCTTCACTGAAGCTTTCTTT. Translating gives CASSSSHQGVFTEAFF.

By share, this clonotype counts as large. The DNA of the CDR3 is TGCGCCAGCAGCCACCCAGGGGGGCTGGCTGAAGCTTTCTTT. It is translated as CASSHPGGLAEAFF. This rearrangement joins TRBV4-1 to TRBJ1-1; 7 bases fit TRBD1. Trimming removed 3 bases from V and 6 bases from J; junction bases left unmatched: 7. The CDR3 has 14 residues. Per the germline V gene, CDR1 is MGHRA and CDR2 is YSYEKL.

The rearrangement uses TRBV25-1 and TRBJ1-1, with a tentative D call TRBD1 (5 bases). CDR1 MGHDK and CDR2 SYGVNS come from the germline V gene. CDR3 length equals 13 residues. Deletions cut 6 bases from V and 7 bases from J, with 15 bases between. The CDR3 bases are TGTGCCAGCAGAACCCCCTGGGGGGATGAAGCTTTCTTT. It codes for CASRTPWGDEAFF.

The chain recombines TRBV20-1 with TRBJ2-5; 11 bases align to TRBD2. This CDR3 comprises 14 residues. The V gene end was trimmed by 4 bases and the J gene end by 5 bases; junction bases not matched to a gene: 6. CDR1 and CDR2 from the germline V gene are DFQATT and SNEGSKA (reference sequence). Written as DNA, the CDR3 is TGCAGTGCTACGGTTAGCGGGAGGGATGAGACCCAGTACTTC. Its protein product is CSATVSGRDETQYF.

This clonotype was detected a few times. V gene TRBV20-1 combines with J gene TRBJ2-7, with a tentative D call TRBD2 (6 bases). Germline CDR1 DFQATT, CDR2 SNEGSKA (reference sequence). CDR3 length: 11 amino acids. The V gene lost 6 bases and the J gene lost 5 bases, with 11 bases spanning the gap. CDR3 protein: CSALEGHEQYF. DNA of the CDR3: TGCAGTGCGCTGGAGGGCCACGAGCAGTACTTC.

The V gene is TRBV7-2, the J gene TRBJ2-6; D is unresolved. The CDR3 has 13 residues. CDR1 and CDR2 (germline): SGHTA, FQGNSA. V was clipped by 8 bases and J by 4 bases, with 9 bases between them. The CDR3 here is CASCIGGANVLTF. Here the CDR3 DNA reads TGTGCCAGCTGCATTGGAGGGGCCAACGTCCTGACTTTC.

In DNA, the CDR3 is TGCGCCAGCAGCCGGGCAAGGGGACGAGAGACCCAGTACTTC. Its translation is CASSRARGRETQYF. V usage is TRBV4-1 and J usage is TRBJ2-5; tentatively, D is TRBD1 or TRBD2 (5 bases each). The CDR3 is made up of 14 amino acids. The ends were cut back, 4 bases at V and 4 bases at J, with 13 bases in the middle. The germline V gene encodes CDR1 MGHRA and CDR2 YSYEKL.

The table lists this clonotype with a few counts. This chain uses TRBV6-1 with TRBJ1-1; 7 bases match TRBD1. The CDR3 has 13 amino acids. V was pared by 4 bases and J by 1 base, with 0 bases of the junction left unmatched. Per the germline V gene, CDR1 is MNHNS and CDR2 is SASEGT. This CDR3 is CASSGQGNTEAFF. CDR3 bases: TGTGCCAGCAGTGGACAGGGGAACACTGAAGCTTTCTTT.

The rearrangement links TRBV6-6 to TRBJ2-1; a possible D gene is TRBD1 (5 bases). The CDR3 loop spans 16 amino acids. Germline loops: CDR1 MNHNY, CDR2 SVGAGI (reference sequence). Trimming shortened V by 4 bases and J by 0 bases, and 13 bases separated the two germline ends. For the CDR3, the DNA is TGTGCCAGCAGTTCCGCGACAGCGAGCTCCTACAATGAGCAGTTCTTC. Translating gives CASSSATASSYNEQFF.

V gene TRBV4-2 combines with J gene TRBJ2-7, with D tentatively TRBD1 or TRBD2 (5 bases each). Germline CDR1 reads LGHNA; CDR2 reads YNFKEQ. The V gene lost 1 base and the J gene lost 2 bases, with 9 bases spanning the gap. CDR3 size: 14 residues. The CDR3 reads CASSQGDQAYEQYF. CDR3 coding DNA: TGTGCCAGCAGCCAAGGGGACCAGGCCTACGAGCAGTACTTC.

The chain uses TRBV20-1 and TRBJ2-5, with unresolved D. This CDR3 region has 11 residues. Germline-derived CDR1 and CDR2 are DFQATT and SNEGSKA (reference sequence). V was cut by 8 bases and J by 0 bases, with 7 bases left in between. The CDR3 DNA reads as TGCAGTATGTTCCACCAAGAGACCCAGTACTTC. This codes for CSMFHQETQYF.

V is TRBV20-1 and J is TRBJ2-3; 10 nucleotides align to TRBD2. CDR3 length: 15 residues. The trim removed 1 base at V and 5 bases at J, leaving 6 bases unmatched. Germline values: CDR1 DFQATT, CDR2 SNEGSKA (reference sequence). CDR3 nucleotide sequence: TGCAGTGCTAGAGCTAGCGGGAGTTCGAGAGATACGCAGTATTTT. Translation gives CSARASGSSRDTQYF.

The chain employs TRBV27 and TRBJ1-1; D not resolved. V was clipped by 5 bases and J by 2 bases, with 15 bases between them. This CDR3 region has 15 residues. Per germline, CDR1 MNHEY and CDR2 SMNVEV (reference sequence). CDR3 nucleotide sequence: TGTGCCAGCAGTCCGCGACAAAATCTTAACACTGAAGCTTTCTTT. It is translated as CASSPRQNLNTEAFF.

The chain is built from TRBV29-1 and TRBJ1-4; D not certain. Germline CDR1 reads SQVTM; CDR2 reads ANQGSEA. The CDR3 is 11 amino acids. V dropped 3 bases and J dropped 7 bases, with 6 bases sitting between them. CDR3 sequence reads: CSVEAFEKLFF. CDR3 nucleotides: TGCAGCGTTGAGGCGTTTGAAAAACTGTTTTTT.

The V gene is TRBV6-9, the J gene TRBJ1-1; D call uncertain. Trimming took 3 bases from V and 4 from J, leaving 12 bases between them. The CDR3 has 14 amino acids. The germline CDR1 and CDR2 sequences are MNHGY and SVAAGI. The CDR3 DNA sequence: TGTGCCAGCAGTTACAGAAGGGCCAGCACTGAAGCTTTCTTT. It encodes CASSYRRASTEAFF.

The chain combines TRBV7-9 with TRBJ2-7, with unresolved D. CDR1 SEHNR and CDR2 FQNEAQ come from the germline V gene (reference sequence). The CDR3 totals 13 residues. V shed 5 bases and J shed 2 bases, with 10 bases lying between them. The CDR3 reads CASSPTQTYEQYF. The CDR3 coding sequence is TGTGCCAGCAGCCCGACACAGACCTACGAGCAGTACTTC.

The chain carries TRBV28 and TRBJ2-5, with 9 bases lining up with TRBD2. In germline, CDR1 is MDHEN, CDR2 SYDVKM. Trimming at V came to 6 bases and at J to 6 bases, leaving 11 bases not matched to a gene. The length of the CDR3 is 15 residues. CDR3 bases: TGTGCCAGCAGAAACACCCTAGCGGGACTAAAGACCCAGTACTTC. This codes for CASRNTLAGLKTQYF. The full variable domain, with the rest looked up from reference TRBV28 and TRBJ2-5, is DVKVTQSSRYLVKRTGEKVFLECVQDMDHENMFWYRQDPGLGLRLIYFSYDVKMKEKGDIPEGYSVSREKKERFSLILESASTNQTSMYLCASRNTLAGLKTQYFGPGTRLLVL.

The CDR3 nucleotides read TGTGCCAGCAGGTACAGGGGCCCGAACACTGAAGCTTTCTTT. This codes for CASRYRGPNTEAFF. The chain carries TRBV28 and TRBJ1-1; the match to TRBD1 covers 7 bases. V gave up 6 bases and J gave up 1 base; unmatched junction bases: 5. CDR3 length: 14 amino acids. The V gene's germline CDR1 is MDHEN and CDR2 SYDVKM.

This clonotype is large. The chain is built from TRBV7-6 and TRBJ2-7; 15 bases fit TRBD2. The CDR3 runs to 16 residues. Germline-derived CDR1 and CDR2 are SGHVS and FNYEAQ. With 3 bases clipped from V and 0 bases from J, the junction kept 0 bases outside the gene matches. CDR3 protein: CASSLGLAGGSYEQYF. The DNA for the CDR3 is TGTGCCAGCAGCTTGGGACTAGCGGGAGGCTCCTACGAGCAGTACTTC.

This clonotype is deemed large. This chain joins TRBV20-1 and TRBJ2-5; 13 bases map to TRBD2. This CDR3 has 16 residues. Germline CDR1 and CDR2: DFQATT and SNEGSKA (reference sequence). After removal of 5 bases from V and 5 bases from J, the junction contained 11 bases not matched to a gene. The DNA for the CDR3 is TGCAGTGCTTCTCGGACTAGCGGGGGTTCTAAGGAGACCCAGTACTTC. It encodes CSASRTSGGSKETQYF.

The chain links TRBV20-1 to TRBJ1-2; TRBD1 agrees at 8 bases. The length of the CDR3 is 14 residues. The trim removed 3 bases at V and 3 bases at J, leaving 6 bases unmatched. Germline V gene sequence: CDR1 DFQATT, CDR2 SNEGSKA (reference sequence). The chain's CDR3 is CSASGGQGDYGYTF. For the CDR3, the DNA is TGCAGTGCTAGCGGCGGACAGGGTGACTATGGCTACACCTTC.

By share, this clonotype counts as medium-sized. The V and J genes are TRBV5-6 and TRBJ1-1, with no clear D. In germline, CDR1 is SGHDT, CDR2 YYEEEE. The germline V and J ends were trimmed by 5 bases and 4 bases, with 12 bases remaining between them. The CDR3 contains 13 residues. This chain's CDR3 is CASRRALGTEAFF. CDR3 coding DNA: TGTGCCAGCAGAAGGGCCTTGGGCACTGAAGCTTTCTTT.

The chain links TRBV6-1 to TRBJ2-3; 7 positions agree with TRBD2. This CDR3 is built from 15 residues. With 1 base clipped from V and 4 bases from J, the junction kept 5 bases outside the gene matches. Germline lookup yields CDR1 MNHNS and CDR2 SASEGT. CDR3: CASSEESGASDTQYF. DNA of the CDR3: TGTGCCAGCAGTGAAGAGAGCGGGGCCTCAGATACGCAGTATTTT.

This clonotype has only one observation. One end of the junction varies from germline; a read error may be responsible. The rearrangement links TRBV6-2 or TRBV6-3 to TRBJ1-2; D is undetermined. Germline V gene sequence: CDR1 MNHEY, CDR2 SVGEGT. The CDR3 is 17 amino acids. Written as DNA, the CDR3 is TGTGCCAGCAGTTACAGCGGCGCAGAGCCCTCTGACTATGGCCACACCTTC. It encodes CASSYSGAEPSDYGHTF.

The rearrangement links TRBV10-3 to TRBJ2-3; D remains ambiguous. Trimming stripped 0 bases from V and 7 bases from J, with 5 bases between. CDR1 is ENHRY, CDR2 SYGVKD, per germline. The CDR3 runs to 12 residues. The CDR3 DNA reads as TGTGCCATCAGTGAGTCGGGAAATACGCAGTATTTT. As protein: CAISESGNTQYF.

CDR3 nucleotide sequence: TGTGCCAGCAGGGGACTGTCCTACGGGACTTGGGAGCAGTACTTC. This gives the protein CASRGLSYGTWEQYF. The chain employs TRBV27 and TRBJ2-7, with D perhaps matching TRBD2 (6 bases). The germline V gene encodes CDR1 MNHEY and CDR2 SMNVEV (reference sequence). V was cut by 6 bases and J by 7 bases, with 22 bases left in between. The CDR3 loop spans 15 amino acids.